This is a list of T cell receptor beta chains from one sample in a study of Ad26.COV2.S vaccination and SARS-CoV-2 variants. Using immunoSEQ multiplex PCR, the repertoire was profiled, and TCRdb retains in-frame clones only, with some absent. Among around 350,000 clones listed, around 90% were seen once. The material sequenced was peripheral blood, taken after recovery from COVID-19. These receptors originate from a human donor who had recovered from COVID-19. The CDR3 runs from the conserved cysteine through the conserved F or W. The order of the fields is D gene, V gene, J gene, clone size, CDR3 DNA, CDR3 protein. A D gene is named only where the DNA matches it firmly. Expanded clones get a size class; other rows say once, few or many, or leave the size out.

>.|TRBV29-1|TRBJ1-5|few
TGCAGCGCGGGGGGCCTCAATCAGCCCCAGCATTTT
CSAGGLNQPQHF
>.|TRBV9|TRBJ1-2|.
TGTGCCAGCAGCTCATTGCGGGGGGAAAGAGGCTACACCTTC
CASSSLRGERGYTF
>.|TRBV29-1|TRBJ1-1|.
TGCAGCGTTGCTGGACGGTTGCACACTGAAGCTTTCTTT
CSVAGRLHTEAFF
>.|TRBV14|TRBJ2-3|.
TGTGCCAGCAGCCCGTGGGGTAGCACAGATACGCAGTATTTT
CASSPWGSTDTQYF
>.|TRBV6-5|TRBJ1-5|.
TGTGCCAGCAGTTACTCGGGCGGTTATAATCAGCCCCAGCATTTT
CASSYSGGYNQPQHF
>.|TRBV9|TRBJ2-7|.
TGTGCCAGCAGTCACGGGGCCTATTCCTACGAGCAGTACTTC
CASSHGAYSYEQYF
>.|TRBV10-1|TRBJ2-3|.
TGCGCCAGCAGCAACGGGGGACTCACAGATACGCAGTATTTT
CASSNGGLTDTQYF
>TRBD2|TRBV3-1/TRBV3-2|TRBJ2-7|.
TGTGCCAGCAGCCCCTCAACTAGCGGGGGCCTACTTTCCTACGAGCAGTACTTC
CASSPSTSGGLLSYEQYF
>TRBD2|TRBV11-2|TRBJ2-3|.
TGTGCCAGCAGTTCCACTAGCGGGGGGGCTCTAGATACGCAGTATTTT
CASSSTSGGALDTQYF
>TRBD2|TRBV5-4|TRBJ2-1|few
TGTGCCAGCAGCTTGGAAGTTAGCGGGGACTCCTACAATGAGCAGTTCTTC
CASSLEVSGDSYNEQFF
>TRBD2|TRBV6-4|TRBJ2-2|.
TGTGCCAGCAGTGACTCAGCGGGGGCCAACACCGGGGAGCTGTTTTTT
CASSDSAGANTGELFF
>.|TRBV6-5|TRBJ1-2|.
TGTGCCACTCTATTCACGGACCGAGCACGCTACACCTTC
CATLFTDRARYTF
>TRBD2|TRBV27|TRBJ2-7|.
TGTGCCAGCAGCATACTTATAGCGGGGACCCCCTACGAGCAGTACTTC
CASSILIAGTPYEQYF
>TRBD1|TRBV10-1|TRBJ2-1|.
TGCGCCAGCAGCTTCTCCCGGGACAGTGAACAGTTCTTC
CASSFSRDSEQFF
>.|TRBV9|TRBJ2-3|.
TGTGCCAGCAGCCCACCGGGAGGGGGCCGCACAGATACGCAGTATTTT
CASSPPGGGRTDTQYF
>.|TRBV4-3|TRBJ1-2|.
TGCGCCAGCAGCCAAGATTTGAGAGATGGCTACACCTTC
CASSQDLRDGYTF
>.|TRBV5-1|TRBJ2-5|.
TGCGCCAGCAGCCCAGGGGGGACAGAACAGACCCAGTACTTC
CASSPGGTEQTQYF
>.|TRBV25-1|TRBJ1-2|.
TGTGCCAGCACGGGGGGCTATGGCTACACCTTC
CASTGGYGYTF